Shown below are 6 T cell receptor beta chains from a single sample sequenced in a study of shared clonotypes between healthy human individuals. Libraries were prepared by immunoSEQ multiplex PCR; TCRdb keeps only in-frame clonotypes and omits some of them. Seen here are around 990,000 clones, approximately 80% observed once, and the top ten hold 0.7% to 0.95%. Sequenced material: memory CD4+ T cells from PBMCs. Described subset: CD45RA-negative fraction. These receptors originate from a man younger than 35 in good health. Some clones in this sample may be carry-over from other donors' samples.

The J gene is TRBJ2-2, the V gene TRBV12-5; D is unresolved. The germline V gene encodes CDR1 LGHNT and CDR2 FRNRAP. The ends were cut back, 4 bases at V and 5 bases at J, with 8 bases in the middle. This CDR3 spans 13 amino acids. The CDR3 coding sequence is TGTGCTAGTGGTTCCCAGCTAACCGGGGAGCTGTTTTTT. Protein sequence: CASGSQLTGELFF.

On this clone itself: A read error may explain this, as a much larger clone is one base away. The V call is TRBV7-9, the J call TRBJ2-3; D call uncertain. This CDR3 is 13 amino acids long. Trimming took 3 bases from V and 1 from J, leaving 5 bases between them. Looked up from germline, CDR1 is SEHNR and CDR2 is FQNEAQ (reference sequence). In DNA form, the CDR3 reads TGTGCCAGCAGCTTCACAGGCACAGATACGCAGTATTTT. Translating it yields CASSFTGTDTQYF.

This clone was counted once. Written as DNA, the CDR3 is TGTGCCAGCTGCAAAGCTAGCGGGGCCGCTAAAGATACGCAGTATTTT. Translation: CASCKASGAAKDTQYF. The J gene is TRBJ2-3, the V gene TRBV7-2, with 9 bases identical to TRBD2. This CDR3 region has 16 residues. J was trimmed by 5 bases and V by 8 bases; bases with no gene match: 14. Germline assignment: CDR1 SGHTA and CDR2 FQGNSA.

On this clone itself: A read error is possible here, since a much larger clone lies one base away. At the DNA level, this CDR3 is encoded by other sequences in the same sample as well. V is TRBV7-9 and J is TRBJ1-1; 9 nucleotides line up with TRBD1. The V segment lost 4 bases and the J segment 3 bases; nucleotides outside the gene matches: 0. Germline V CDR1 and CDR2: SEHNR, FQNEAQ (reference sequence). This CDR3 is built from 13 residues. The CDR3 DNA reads TGTGCCAGCAGCTGGACAGGGGACACTGAAGCTTTCTTT. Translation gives CASSWTGDTEAFF.

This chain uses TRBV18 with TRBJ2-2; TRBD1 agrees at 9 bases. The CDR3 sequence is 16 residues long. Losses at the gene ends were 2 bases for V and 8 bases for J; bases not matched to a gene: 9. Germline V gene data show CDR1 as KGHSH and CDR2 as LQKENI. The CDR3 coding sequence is TGTGCCAGCTCACCAGGAACAGGGGGCTACCCGGGGGAGCTGTTTTTT. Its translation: CASSPGTGGYPGELFF. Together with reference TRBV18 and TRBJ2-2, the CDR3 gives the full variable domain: NAGVMQNPRHLVRRRGQEARLRCSPMKGHSHVYWYRQLPEEGLKFMVYLQKENIIDESGMPKERFSAEFPKEGPSILRIQQVVRGDSAAYFCASSPGTGGYPGELFFGEGSRLTVL.

The CDR3 protein is CASSLGQGRITDTQYF. CDR3 DNA sequence: TGCGCCAGCAGCTTGGGACAGGGAAGAATAACAGATACGCAGTATTTT. J is TRBJ2-3 and V is TRBV5-1; 7 positions match TRBD1. After removal of 0 bases from V and 3 bases from J, the junction contained 7 bases not matched to a gene. This CDR3 is 16 amino acids long. Looked up from germline, CDR1 is SGHRS and CDR2 is YFSETQ.